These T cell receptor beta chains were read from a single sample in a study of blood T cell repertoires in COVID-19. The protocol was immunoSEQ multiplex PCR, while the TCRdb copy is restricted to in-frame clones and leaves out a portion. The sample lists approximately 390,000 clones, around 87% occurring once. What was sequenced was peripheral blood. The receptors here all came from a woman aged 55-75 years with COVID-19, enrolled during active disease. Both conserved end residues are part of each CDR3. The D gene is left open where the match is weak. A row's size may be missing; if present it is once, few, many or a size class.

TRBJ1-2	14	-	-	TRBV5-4	CASSPVGQPYGYTF	TGTGCCAGCAGCCCCGTGGGGCAGCCCTATGGCTACACCTTC
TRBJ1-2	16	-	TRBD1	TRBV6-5	CASSYGTAPPNYGYTF	TGTGCCAGCAGTTATGGGACAGCCCCCCCCAACTATGGCTACACCTTC
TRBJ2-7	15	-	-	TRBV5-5	CASFLRQGSSYEQYF	TGTGCCAGCTTCCTGAGGCAGGGGAGCTCCTACGAGCAGTACTTC
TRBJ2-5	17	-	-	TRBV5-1	CASSLGLGGPTQETQYF	TGCGCCAGCAGCTTGGGGCTCGGGGGACCGACACAAGAGACCCAGTACTTC
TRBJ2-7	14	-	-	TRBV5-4	CASRDIERTYEQYF	TGTGCCAGCAGGGACATCGAAAGGACCTACGAGCAGTACTTC
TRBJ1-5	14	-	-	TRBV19	CASSAGTRNQPQHF	TGTGCCAGTAGTGCCGGGACACGCAATCAGCCCCAGCATTTT
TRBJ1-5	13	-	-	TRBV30	CAWSIQSNQPQHF	TGTGCCTGGAGTATACAGAGCAATCAGCCCCAGCATTTT
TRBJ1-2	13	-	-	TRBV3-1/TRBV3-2	CASSPDRNYGYTF	TGTGCCAGCAGCCCCGACAGGAACTATGGCTACACCTTC
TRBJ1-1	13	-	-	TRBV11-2	CASSQVMNTEAFF	TGTGCCAGCAGCCAGGTGATGAACACTGAAGCTTTCTTT
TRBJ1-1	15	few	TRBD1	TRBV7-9	CASSTGQGSLPEAFF	TGTGCCAGCAGCACAGGACAGGGAAGCTTACCTGAAGCTTTCTTT
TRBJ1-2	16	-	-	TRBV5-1	CASSLERSLFTYGYTF	TGCGCCAGCAGCTTGGAACGGTCCCTATTCACCTATGGCTACACCTTC
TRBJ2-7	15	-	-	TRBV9	CASTFGRGPWDEQYF	TGTGCCAGCACCTTCGGTAGGGGTCCTTGGGACGAGCAGTACTTC
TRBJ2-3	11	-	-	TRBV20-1	CSAAQADTQYF	TGCAGTGCCGCCCAGGCCGATACGCAGTATTTT
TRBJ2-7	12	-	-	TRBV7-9	CASSFLLYEQYF	TGTGCCAGCAGCTTCCTCCTCTACGAGCAGTACTTC
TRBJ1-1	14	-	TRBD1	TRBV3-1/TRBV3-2	CASSQVTGETEAFF	TGTGCCAGCAGCCAGGTTACAGGGGAGACTGAAGCTTTCTTT
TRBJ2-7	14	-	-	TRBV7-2	CASSLTGLVYEQYF	TGTGCCAGCAGCTTAACAGGTCTGGTCTACGAGCAGTACTTC
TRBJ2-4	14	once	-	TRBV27	CASSLLTGSNIQYF	TGTGCCAGCAGTTTACTGACAGGATCAAACATTCAGTACTTC
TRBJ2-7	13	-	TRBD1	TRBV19	CASSRTGFYEQYF	TGTGCCAGTAGCCGGACAGGCTTCTACGAGCAGTACTTC
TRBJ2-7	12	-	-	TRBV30	CAWEGVSYEQYF	TGTGCCTGGGAGGGGGTCTCCTACGAGCAGTACTTC
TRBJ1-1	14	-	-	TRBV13	CASSFQGQRSEAFF	TGTGCCAGCAGCTTTCAGGGGCAGAGATCTGAAGCTTTCTTT
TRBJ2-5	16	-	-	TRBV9	CASSVGLGTGVETQYF	TGTGCCAGCAGCGTAGGGTTGGGGACGGGGGTGGAGACCCAGTACTTC
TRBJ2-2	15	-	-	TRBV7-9	CASSFPGLNTGELFF	TGTGCCAGCAGCTTTCCGGGACTGAACACCGGGGAGCTGTTTTTT
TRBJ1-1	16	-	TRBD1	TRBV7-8	CASRSGTASSNTEAFF	TGTGCCAGTAGATCCGGGACAGCCAGCTCGAACACTGAAGCTTTCTTT
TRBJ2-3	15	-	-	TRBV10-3	CAISERAGNTDTQYF	TGTGCCATCAGTGAGCGGGCAGGGAACACAGATACGCAGTATTTT
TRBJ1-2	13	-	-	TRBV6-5	CASRWTDNYGYTF	TGTGCCAGCAGATGGACAGATAACTATGGCTACACCTTC
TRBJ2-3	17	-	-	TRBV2	CATTRGVGGRFTDTQYF	TGTGCCACCACCAGGGGGGTGGGGGGCCGATTCACAGATACGCAGTATTTT
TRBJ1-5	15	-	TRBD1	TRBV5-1	CASSPEGGGNQPQHF	TGCGCCAGCAGCCCCGAAGGGGGCGGCAATCAGCCCCAGCATTTT
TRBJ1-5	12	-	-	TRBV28	CASSVSDQPQHF	TGTGCCAGCAGTGTGTCCGATCAGCCCCAGCATTTT
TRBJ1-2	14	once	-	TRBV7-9	CASTTGVTNYGYTF	TGTGCCAGCACGACAGGAGTTACTAACTATGGCTACACCTTC
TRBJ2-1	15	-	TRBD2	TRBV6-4	CASSDSHGGWNEQFF	TGTGCCAGCAGTGACTCCCACGGGGGGTGGAATGAGCAGTTCTTC
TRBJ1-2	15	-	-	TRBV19	CASREGAGIVVGYTF	TGTGCCAGTAGGGAGGGCGCAGGCATAGTCGTTGGCTACACCTTC
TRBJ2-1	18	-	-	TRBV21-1	CASSKAPSGGLSYNEQFF	TGTGCCAGCAGCAAAGCGCCTAGCGGGGGGCTCTCCTACAATGAGCAGTTCTTC
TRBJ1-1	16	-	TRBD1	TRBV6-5	CASSYLTTGVNTEAFF	TGTGCCAGCAGTTACCTCACCACAGGGGTGAACACTGAAGCTTTCTTT
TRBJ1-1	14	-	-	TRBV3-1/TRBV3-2	CASTPGGMNTEAFF	TGTGCCAGCACCCCGGGGGGTATGAACACTGAAGCTTTCTTT
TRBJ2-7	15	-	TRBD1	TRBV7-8	CAGSSDRVRNYEQYF	TGTGCCGGCAGCTCGGACAGGGTGAGGAACTACGAGCAGTACTTC
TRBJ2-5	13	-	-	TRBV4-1	CASSQGQQETQYF	TGCGCCAGCAGCCAAGGGCAACAAGAGACCCAGTACTTC
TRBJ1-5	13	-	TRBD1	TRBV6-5	CASRTGERQPQHF	TGTGCCAGCAGAACAGGGGAGCGGCAGCCCCAGCATTTT
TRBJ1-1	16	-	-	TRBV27	CASSPQYGGLSTEAFF	TGTGCCAGCAGTCCGCAATACGGGGGGCTTAGCACTGAAGCTTTCTTT
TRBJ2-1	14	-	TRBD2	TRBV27	CATSAGGNYNEQFF	TGTGCCACTTCGGCGGGGGGGAATTACAATGAGCAGTTCTTC
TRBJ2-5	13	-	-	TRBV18	CASSPETGWTQYF	TGTGCCAGCTCACCGGAGACAGGTTGGACCCAGTACTTC